This is a list of T cell receptor beta chains from one sample in a study of blood T cell repertoires in COVID-19. The table came from immunoSEQ multiplex PCR; TCRdb's copy has only in-frame clones and leaves some out. The table has under 400,000 clones, approximately 86% seen once. Sequencing was done on a sample of PBMCs or T cells enriched from blood (not recorded which). Receptor source: a middle-aged woman with acute COVID-19. CDR3s include the opening cysteine and the closing phenylalanine or tryptophan. The order of the fields is V gene, J gene, D gene, clone size, CDR3 protein, CDR3 DNA. A D gene is named only where the DNA matches it firmly. Where a row states a size, it is once, few, many or the class of an expanded clone; other rows omit it.

>TRBV28|TRBJ2-3|TRBD2|.
CASSIFRLTSGRVDTQYF
TGTGCCAGCAGTATATTTAGGTTGACTAGCGGGAGAGTAGATACGCAGTATTTT
>TRBV5-4|TRBJ1-6|.|.
CASSQGHENSPLHF
TGTGCCAGCAGCCAGGGACACGAGAATTCACCCCTCCACTTT
>TRBV2|TRBJ2-5|.|.
CASSVSSMGSLQETQYF
TGTGCCAGCAGTGTTTCGTCGATGGGGAGCTTACAAGAGACCCAGTACTTC
>TRBV7-2|TRBJ2-7|.|once
CASSLWGSNYYEQYF
TGTGCCAGCAGCTTATGGGGCTCCAACTACTACGAGCAGTACTTC
>TRBV18|TRBJ1-2|.|.
CASSPSLRESSNYGYTF
TGTGCCAGCTCACCCTCCTTGAGGGAATCTTCTAACTATGGCTACACCTTC
>TRBV5-4|TRBJ1-1|.|.
CASSLVGVNTEAFF
TGTGCCAGCAGCTTGGTAGGGGTGAACACTGAAGCTTTCTTT
>TRBV19|TRBJ1-3|TRBD1|.
CASSIFYRQGSRGNTIYF
TGTGCCAGTAGTATTTTCTACCGACAGGGATCTCGAGGAAACACCATATATTTT
>TRBV2|TRBJ1-1|TRBD1|.
CASSAPGTGGRTTFEAFF
TGTGCCAGCAGTGCCCCCGGGACAGGGGGCCGCACCACGTTCGAAGCTTTCTTT
>TRBV4-3|TRBJ1-6|.|.
CASSQDEGDLYNSPLHF
TGCGCCAGCAGCCAAGACGAGGGCGACCTTTATAATTCACCCCTCCACTTT
>TRBV7-9|TRBJ1-2|.|.
CASSLAPPGQNRFYGYTF
TGTGCCAGCAGCTTAGCCCCACCTGGGCAAAACCGGTTCTATGGCTACACCTTC
>TRBV7-9|TRBJ1-1|.|.
CASSPRAGGPNTEAFF
TGTGCCAGCAGCCCGCGCGCCGGGGGGCCTAACACTGAAGCTTTCTTT
>TRBV7-2|TRBJ1-6|.|.
CASSLSQRALHF
TGTGCCAGCAGCTTAAGTCAACGGGCCCTCCACTTT
>TRBV6-1|TRBJ2-3|.|.
CASSESRRGDTQYF
TGTGCCAGCAGTGAATCACGCAGGGGAGATACGCAGTATTTT
>TRBV3-1/TRBV3-2|TRBJ2-7|TRBD2|.
CASNLKRTSGSYEQYF
TGTGCCAGCAACCTAAAGAGGACTAGCGGCTCCTACGAGCAGTACTTC
>TRBV5-1|TRBJ2-7|.|.
CASSLSSGGSYEQYF
TGCGCCAGCAGCTTGTCTTCGGGTGGGTCCTACGAGCAGTACTTC
>TRBV15|TRBJ1-3|.|once
CATSRVRQQHSGNTIYF
TGTGCCACCAGCAGAGTTAGACAGCAACACTCTGGAAACACCATATATTTT
>TRBV10-3|TRBJ1-1|TRBD1|few
CASRDRTNTEAFF
TGTGCCAGCAGGGACAGGACGAACACTGAAGCTTTCTTT
>TRBV7-9|TRBJ2-7|.|.
CASSLSGETYEQYF
TGTGCCAGCAGCTTGTCAGGGGAAACCTACGAGCAGTACTTC
>TRBV10-3|TRBJ1-2|.|.
CAISESTDRPEIYGYTF
TGTGCCATCAGTGAGTCGACGGACAGACCCGAGATCTATGGCTACACCTTC
>TRBV6-5|TRBJ1-1|.|.
CASSYRSANTEAFF
TGTGCCAGCAGTTACCGGTCCGCAAACACTGAAGCTTTCTTT
>TRBV12-5|TRBJ1-2|.|few
CASGTQSGHGGYGYTF
TGTGCTAGTGGTACTCAATCTGGACATGGTGGCTATGGCTACACCTTC
>TRBV28|TRBJ2-1|TRBD2|.
CASSVPGRSGSEQFF
TGTGCCAGCAGTGTGCCCGGACGGAGCGGGAGTGAGCAGTTCTTC
>TRBV4-3|TRBJ2-7|.|.
CASSQDSGSHEQYF
TGCGCCAGCAGCCAAGATTCAGGGTCCCACGAGCAGTACTTC
>TRBV27|TRBJ2-5|TRBD1|.
CASSLRDRVLETQYF
TGTGCCAGCAGTCTCCGGGACAGGGTCTTGGAGACCCAGTACTTC
>TRBV9|TRBJ1-2|.|once
CASSEGAGLTGYTF
TGTGCCAGCAGCGAGGGTGCAGGGCTAACGGGCTACACCTTC
>TRBV3-1/TRBV3-2|TRBJ1-4|.|.
CASSPTREKLFF
TGTGCCAGCAGCCCCACGAGGGAAAAACTGTTTTTT
>TRBV9|TRBJ1-6|.|.
CASSAGGALHNSPLHF
TGTGCCAGCAGCGCTGGGGGGGCCCTCCATAATTCACCCCTCCACTTT
>TRBV3-1/TRBV3-2|TRBJ1-2|.|few
CASSPAPGANYGYTF
TGTGCCAGCAGCCCAGCCCCGGGTGCTAACTATGGCTACACCTTC